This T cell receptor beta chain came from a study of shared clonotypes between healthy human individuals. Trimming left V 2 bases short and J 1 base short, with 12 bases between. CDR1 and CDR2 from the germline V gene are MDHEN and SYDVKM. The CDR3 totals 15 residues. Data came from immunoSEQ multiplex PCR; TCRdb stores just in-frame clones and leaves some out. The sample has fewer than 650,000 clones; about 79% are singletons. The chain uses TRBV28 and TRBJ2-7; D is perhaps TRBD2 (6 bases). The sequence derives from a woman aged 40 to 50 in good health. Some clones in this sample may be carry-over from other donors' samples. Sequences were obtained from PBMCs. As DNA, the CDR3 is TGTGCCAGCAGTTTACAGGCGGGGCTTTCCTACGAGCAGTACTTC. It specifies CASSLQAGLSYEQYF.